This TCR beta chain was identified in a study of blood T cell repertoires in COVID-19. Across the whole study: From the United States, Italy and Spain came samples of acute and convalescent COVID-19. In each case, the material was cDNA or gDNA derived from T cells, B-cell-depleted T cells, or PBMCs.

Original processing notes: Reference gene primer amplification yielded estimated nucleated cell counts. Repertoires were generated with immunoSEQ multiplex PCR, while TCRdb's copy carries only in-frame clones and drops some. From that table come the V and J calls and clone size; the DNA was used to work out D and trimming. The table records roughly 70,000 clones, around 86% of them present only once. Germline CDR1 reads SGHRS; CDR2 reads YFSETQ. Between the trimmed V and J ends, which lost 4 bases and 6 bases, there was a span of 17 bases. The CDR3 has 14 residues. The sequencing input was peripheral blood. The J gene is TRBJ2-7, the V gene TRBV5-1, with D hard to call. The clonotype originates from a man between 70 and 80 years old with active COVID-19. DNA for the CDR3: TGCGCCAGCAGCCACATCCGCCGAATCTGCGAGCAGTACTTC. It encodes CASSHIRRICEQYF. The full variable domain, with the rest looked up from reference TRBV5-1 and TRBJ2-7, is KAGVTQTPRYLIKTRGQQVTLSCSPISGHRSVSWYQQTPGQGLQFLFEYFSETQRNKGNFPGRFSGRQFSNSRSEMNVSTLELGDSALYLCASSHIRRICEQYFGPGTRLTVT.